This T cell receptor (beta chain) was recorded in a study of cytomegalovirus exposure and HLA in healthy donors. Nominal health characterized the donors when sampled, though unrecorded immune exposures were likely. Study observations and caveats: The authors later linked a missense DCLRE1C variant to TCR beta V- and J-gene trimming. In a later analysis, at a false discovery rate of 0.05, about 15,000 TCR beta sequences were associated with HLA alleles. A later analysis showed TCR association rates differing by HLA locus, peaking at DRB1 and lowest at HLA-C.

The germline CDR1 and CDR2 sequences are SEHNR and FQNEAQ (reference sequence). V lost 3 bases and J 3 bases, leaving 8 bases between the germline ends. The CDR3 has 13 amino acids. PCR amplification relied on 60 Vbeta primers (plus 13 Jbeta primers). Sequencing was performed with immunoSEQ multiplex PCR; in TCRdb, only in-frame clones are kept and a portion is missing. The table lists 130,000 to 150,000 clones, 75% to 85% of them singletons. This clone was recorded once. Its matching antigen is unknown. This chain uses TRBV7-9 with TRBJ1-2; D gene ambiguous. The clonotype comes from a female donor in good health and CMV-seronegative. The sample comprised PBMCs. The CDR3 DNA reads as TGTGCCAGCAGCTTTGAAGAGGACTATGGCTACACCTTC. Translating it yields CASSFEEDYGYTF.